This entry describes one TCR beta chain. What it recognizes is unknown. This sample is drawn from a study of untreated major depressive disorder. Sequencing used immunoSEQ multiplex PCR; TCRdb keeps in-frame clones, though not all of them. The table includes over 20,000 clones, 90% to 95% detected once. Study observations and caveats: Sequencing comparisons covered only three preselected Vbeta families. TRBV25-01 and TRBV02-01 followed the flow pattern without significance.

Controls lacked current or lifetime mood disorder and scored 5 or less on depressive symptoms. The CDR3 sequence is 12 residues long. From germline, CDR1 is SGDLS and CDR2 YYNGEE. The V end lost 4 bases, the J end lost 7 bases, and 11 bases lay between the germline ends. The specimen sequenced was CD4+ T cells from PBMCs. The TCR sequence derives from a man aged 25-45 years in good health. The rearrangement uses TRBV9 and TRBJ1-2, with D possibly matching TRBD1 (6 bases). The chain's CDR3 is CASSLTGGGYTF. CDR3 in DNA: TGTGCCAGCAGCTTGACAGGCGGTGGCTACACCTTC. Complete variable domain (other parts from reference TRBV9 and TRBJ1-2): DSGVTQTPKHLITATGQRVTLRCSPRSGDLSVYWYQQSLDQGLQFLIQYYNGEERAKGNILERFSAQQFPDLHSELNLSSLELGDSALYFCASSLTGGGYTFGSGTRLTVV.